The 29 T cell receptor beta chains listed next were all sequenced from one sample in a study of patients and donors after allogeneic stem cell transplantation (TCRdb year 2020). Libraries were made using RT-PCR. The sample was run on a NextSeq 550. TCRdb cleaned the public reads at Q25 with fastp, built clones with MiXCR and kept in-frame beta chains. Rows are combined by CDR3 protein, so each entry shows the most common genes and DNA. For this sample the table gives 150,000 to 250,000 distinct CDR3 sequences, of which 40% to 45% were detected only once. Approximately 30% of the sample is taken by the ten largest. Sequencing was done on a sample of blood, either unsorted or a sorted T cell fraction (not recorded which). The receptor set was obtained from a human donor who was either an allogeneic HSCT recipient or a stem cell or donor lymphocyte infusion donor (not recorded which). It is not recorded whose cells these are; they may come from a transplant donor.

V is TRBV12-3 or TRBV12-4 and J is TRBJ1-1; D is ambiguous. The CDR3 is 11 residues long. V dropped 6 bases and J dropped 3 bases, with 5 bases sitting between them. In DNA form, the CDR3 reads TGTGCCAGCAGCAGGTACACTGAAGCTTTCTTT. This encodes CASSRYTEAFF.

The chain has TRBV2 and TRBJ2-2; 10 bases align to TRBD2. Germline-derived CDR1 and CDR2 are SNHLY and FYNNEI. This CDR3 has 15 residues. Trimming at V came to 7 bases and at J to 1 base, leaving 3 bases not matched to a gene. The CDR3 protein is CASTSGSLNTGELFF. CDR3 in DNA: TGTGCCAGCACTAGCGGGAGCCTGAACACCGGGGAGCTGTTTTTT.

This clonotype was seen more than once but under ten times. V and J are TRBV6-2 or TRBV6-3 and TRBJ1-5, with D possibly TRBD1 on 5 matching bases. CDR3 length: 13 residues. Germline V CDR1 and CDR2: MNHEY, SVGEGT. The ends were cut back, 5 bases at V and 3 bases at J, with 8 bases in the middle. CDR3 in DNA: TGTGCCAGCAGTGACAGCTTCAATCAGCCCCAGCATTTT. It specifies CASSDSFNQPQHF.

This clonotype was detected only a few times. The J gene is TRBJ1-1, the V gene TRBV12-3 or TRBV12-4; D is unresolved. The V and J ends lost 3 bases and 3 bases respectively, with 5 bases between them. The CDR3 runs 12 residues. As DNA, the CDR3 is TGTGCCAGCAGTTTCGGTTACACTGAAGCTTTCTTT. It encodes CASSFGYTEAFF.

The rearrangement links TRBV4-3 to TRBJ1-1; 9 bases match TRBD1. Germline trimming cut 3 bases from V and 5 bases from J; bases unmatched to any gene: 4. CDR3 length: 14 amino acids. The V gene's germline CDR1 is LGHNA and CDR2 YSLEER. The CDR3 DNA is TGCGCCAGCAGCCACGGACAGGGGACGACTGAAGCTTTCTTT. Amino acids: CASSHGQGTTEAFF.

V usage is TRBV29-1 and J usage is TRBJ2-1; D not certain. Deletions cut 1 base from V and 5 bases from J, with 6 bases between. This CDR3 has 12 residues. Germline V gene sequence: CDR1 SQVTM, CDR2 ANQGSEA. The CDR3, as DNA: TGCAGCGTTGAAGGCCTACACAATGAGCAGTTCTTC. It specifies CSVEGLHNEQFF.

The CDR3 region has the DNA TGTGCCAGCAGCTCCCTCGGATATTATGGCTACACCTTC. This gives the protein CASSSLGYYGYTF. The J gene is TRBJ1-2, the V gene TRBV7-9, with unresolved D. Germline V CDR1 and CDR2: SEHNR, FQNEAQ (reference sequence). This CDR3 is built from 13 residues. Between the trimmed V and J ends, which lost 4 bases and 5 bases, there was a span of 11 bases.

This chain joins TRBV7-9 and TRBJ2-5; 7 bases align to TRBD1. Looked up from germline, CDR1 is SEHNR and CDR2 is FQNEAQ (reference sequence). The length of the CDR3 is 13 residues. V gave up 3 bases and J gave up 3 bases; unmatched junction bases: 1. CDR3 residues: CASSLTGKETQYF. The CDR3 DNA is TGTGCCAGCAGCTTGACAGGGAAAGAGACCCAGTACTTC.

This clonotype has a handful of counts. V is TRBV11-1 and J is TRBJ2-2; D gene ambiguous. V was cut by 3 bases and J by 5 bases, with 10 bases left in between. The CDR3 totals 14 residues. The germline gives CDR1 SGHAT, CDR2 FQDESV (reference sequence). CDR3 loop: CASSFSGSTGELFF. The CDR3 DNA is TGTGCCAGCAGCTTTTCGGGTAGTACCGGGGAGCTGTTTTTT.

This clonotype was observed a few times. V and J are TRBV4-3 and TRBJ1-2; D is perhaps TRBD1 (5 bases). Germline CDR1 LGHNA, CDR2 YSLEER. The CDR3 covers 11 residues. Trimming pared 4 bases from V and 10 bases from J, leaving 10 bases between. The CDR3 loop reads CASSLTASYTF. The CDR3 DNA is TGCGCCAGCAGCCTGACAGCCTCCTACACCTTC.

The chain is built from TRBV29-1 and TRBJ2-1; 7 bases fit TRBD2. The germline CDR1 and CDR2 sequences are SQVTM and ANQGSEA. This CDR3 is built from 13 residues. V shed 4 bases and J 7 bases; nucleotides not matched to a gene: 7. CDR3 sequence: CSVGGGSGNEQFF. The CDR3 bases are TGCAGCGTTGGCGGGGGATCTGGAAATGAGCAGTTCTTC.

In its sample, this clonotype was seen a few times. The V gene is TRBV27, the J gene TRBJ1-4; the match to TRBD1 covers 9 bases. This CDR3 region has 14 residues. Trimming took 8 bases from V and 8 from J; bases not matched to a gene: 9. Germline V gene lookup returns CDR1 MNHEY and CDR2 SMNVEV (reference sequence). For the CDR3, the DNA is TGTGCCAGCGGGGGGACAGGGAAAGGCGAAAAACTGTTTTTT. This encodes CASGGTGKGEKLFF.

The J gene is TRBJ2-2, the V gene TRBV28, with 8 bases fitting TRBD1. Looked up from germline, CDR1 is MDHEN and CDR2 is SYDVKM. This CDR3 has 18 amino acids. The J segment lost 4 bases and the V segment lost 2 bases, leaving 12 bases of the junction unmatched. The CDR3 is CASSLTPWTGSFTGELFF. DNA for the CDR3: TGTGCCAGCAGTTTAACCCCCTGGACAGGGAGTTTCACCGGGGAGCTGTTTTTT.

The CDR3 is CAWSVRGRGQGLHQPQHF. The CDR3 nucleotides are TGTGCCTGGAGTGTACGAGGGAGGGGTCAGGGGCTACACCAGCCCCAGCATTTT. The genes are TRBV30 and TRBJ1-5, with a possible D match to TRBD1 (6 bases). The CDR3 length is 18 residues. Looked up from germline, CDR1 is GTSNPN and CDR2 is SVGIG (reference sequence). V was trimmed by 0 bases and J by 7 bases, leaving 25 bases between them.

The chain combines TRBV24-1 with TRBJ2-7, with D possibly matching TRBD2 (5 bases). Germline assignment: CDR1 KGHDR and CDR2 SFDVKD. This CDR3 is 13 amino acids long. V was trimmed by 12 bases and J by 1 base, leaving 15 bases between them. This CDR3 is CAPQSAGSYEQYF. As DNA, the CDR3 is TGTGCCCCCCAGAGTGCGGGTTCCTACGAGCAGTACTTC.

The CDR3 region has the DNA TGTGCTAGTGGTTCGGGTGATACGCAGTATTTT. Translated: CASGSGDTQYF. This chain joins TRBV12-5 and TRBJ2-3; no reliable D call. The length of the CDR3 is 11 residues. V was clipped by 4 bases and J by 6 bases, with 5 bases between them. Germline V gene sequence: CDR1 LGHNT, CDR2 FRNRAP.

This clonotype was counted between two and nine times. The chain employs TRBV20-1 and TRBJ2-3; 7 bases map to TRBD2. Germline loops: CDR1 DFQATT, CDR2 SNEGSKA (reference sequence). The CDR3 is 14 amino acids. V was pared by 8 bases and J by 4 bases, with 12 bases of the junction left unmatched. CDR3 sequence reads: CSPKHGGRADTQYF. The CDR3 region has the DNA TGCAGTCCAAAGCACGGGGGGAGGGCAGATACGCAGTATTTT.

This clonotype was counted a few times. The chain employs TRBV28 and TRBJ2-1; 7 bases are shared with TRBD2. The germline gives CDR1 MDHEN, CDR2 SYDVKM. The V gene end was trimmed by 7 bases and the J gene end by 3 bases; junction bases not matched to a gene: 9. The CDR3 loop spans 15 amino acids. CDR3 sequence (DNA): TGTGCCAGCACCAATGGGGGAGGGGACTACAATGAGCAGTTCTTC. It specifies CASTNGGGDYNEQFF.

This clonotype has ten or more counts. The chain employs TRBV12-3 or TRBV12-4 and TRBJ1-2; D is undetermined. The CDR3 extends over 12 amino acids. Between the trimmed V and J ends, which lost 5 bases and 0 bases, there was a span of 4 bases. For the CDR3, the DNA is TGTGCCAGCAGTCCGCCTAACTATGGCTACACCTTC. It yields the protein CASSPPNYGYTF.

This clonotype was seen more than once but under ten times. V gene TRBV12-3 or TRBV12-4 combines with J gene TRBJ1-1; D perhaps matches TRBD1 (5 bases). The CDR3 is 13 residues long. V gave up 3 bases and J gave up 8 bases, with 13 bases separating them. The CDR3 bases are TGTGCCAGCAGTTTGATCGGGGGAAGAGAAGCTTTCTTT. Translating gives CASSLIGGREAFF.

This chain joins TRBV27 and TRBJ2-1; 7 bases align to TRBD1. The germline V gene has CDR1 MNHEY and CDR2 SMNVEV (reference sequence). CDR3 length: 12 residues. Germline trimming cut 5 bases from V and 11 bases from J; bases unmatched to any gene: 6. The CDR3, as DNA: TGTGCCAGCAGTCCTCAGGGGGATAAGCAGTTCTTC. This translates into CASSPQGDKQFF.

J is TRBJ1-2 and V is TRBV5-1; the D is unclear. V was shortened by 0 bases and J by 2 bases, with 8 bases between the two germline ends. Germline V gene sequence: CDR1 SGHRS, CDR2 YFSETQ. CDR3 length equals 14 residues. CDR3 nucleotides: TGCGCCAGCAGCTTGGGGCAGCTAAACTATGGCTACACCTTC. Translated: CASSLGQLNYGYTF.

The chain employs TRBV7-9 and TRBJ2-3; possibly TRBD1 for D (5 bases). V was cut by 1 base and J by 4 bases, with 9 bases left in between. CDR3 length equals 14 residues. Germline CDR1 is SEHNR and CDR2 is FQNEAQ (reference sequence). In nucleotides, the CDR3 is TGTGCCAGCAGCTTAGTTCAGGGCCCAGATACGCAGTATTTT. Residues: CASSLVQGPDTQYF.

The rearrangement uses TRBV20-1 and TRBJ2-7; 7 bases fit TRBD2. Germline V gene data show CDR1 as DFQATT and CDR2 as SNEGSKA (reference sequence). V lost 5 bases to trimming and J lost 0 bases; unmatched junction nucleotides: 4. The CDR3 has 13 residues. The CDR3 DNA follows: TGCAGTGCTCTTACTAGCGTCTCCTACGAGCAGTACTTC. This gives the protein CSALTSVSYEQYF.

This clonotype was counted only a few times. Here the CDR3 DNA reads TGTGCCAGCAGTTTAAGGGATAGGACTGAAGCTTTCTTT. Protein product: CASSLRDRTEAFF. The rearrangement links TRBV12-3 or TRBV12-4 to TRBJ1-1; D is undetermined. This CDR3 contains 13 residues. Trimming pared 2 bases from V and 5 bases from J, leaving 9 bases between.

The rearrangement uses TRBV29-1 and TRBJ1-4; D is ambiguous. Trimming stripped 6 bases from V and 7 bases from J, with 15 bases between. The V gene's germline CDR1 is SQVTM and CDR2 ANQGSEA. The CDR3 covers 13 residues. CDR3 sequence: CSVSVGLAEKLFF. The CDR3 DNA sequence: TGCAGCGTGTCCGTTGGGTTGGCTGAAAAACTGTTTTTT.

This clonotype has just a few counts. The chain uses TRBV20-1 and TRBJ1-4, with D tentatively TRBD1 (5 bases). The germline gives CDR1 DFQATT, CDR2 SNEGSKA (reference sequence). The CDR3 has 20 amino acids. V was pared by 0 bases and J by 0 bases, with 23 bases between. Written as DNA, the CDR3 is TGCAGTGCTAGAGACCCTGGTGGGTTTTGGGGCACTTCAACTAATGAAAAACTGTTTTTT. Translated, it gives CSARDPGGFWGTSTNEKLFF.

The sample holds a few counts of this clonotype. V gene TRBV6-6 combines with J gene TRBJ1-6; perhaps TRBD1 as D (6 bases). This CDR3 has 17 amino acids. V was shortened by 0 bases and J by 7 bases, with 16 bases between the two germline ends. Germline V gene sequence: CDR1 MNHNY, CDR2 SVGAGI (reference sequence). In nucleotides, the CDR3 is TGTGCCAGCAGTTACTCGATATCCCGACAGGAGAATTCACCCCTCCACTTT. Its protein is CASSYSISRQENSPLHF.

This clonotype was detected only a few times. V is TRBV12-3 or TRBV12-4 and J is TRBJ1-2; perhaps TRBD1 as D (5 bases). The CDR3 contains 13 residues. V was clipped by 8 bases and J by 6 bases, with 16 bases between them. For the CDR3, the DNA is TGTGCCAGCGCAATACGGGGGACGCATGGCTACACCTTC. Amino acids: CASAIRGTHGYTF.